This T cell receptor (beta chain) stems from a study of lymphopenia after photon versus proton radiotherapy (dated by TCRdb to about 2019). About the study as a whole: In patients with gastrointestinal tumors who developed high-grade lymphopenia, the study compared the immunological effects of photon radiation therapy with those of proton radiation therapy. The cohort included roughly 20 patients with gastrointestinal tumors who developed lymphopenia after receiving either photon or proton therapy. The goal of the study was to describe how the two radiation modalities differ in their effects on the immune system. Overall results and qualifications from the work: During treatment, patients who received photon therapy lost naive T cells and TCR diversity and gained effector/memory populations, whereas patients who received proton therapy remained relatively stable. The authors looked at the survival association only in patients who died, and they framed better survival with proton therapy as a possibility rather than a demonstrated result. Across the cohort, a larger post-nadir drop in TCR diversity was inversely correlated with overall survival time among patients who died. After the lymphocyte count nadir, repertoires from photon-treated patients showed oligoclonal expansion, particularly of CD8+ Temra cells, and this expansion drove the decline in diversity.

The CDR3 spans 13 residues, from the cysteine through the phenylalanine. Only CDR3 DNA remains: 39 bases, in frame from the first base. Relative to germline, V is missing 6 bases and J is missing 4 bases, with 6 bases of the junction outside any gene match. CDR1 SGHDT and CDR2 YYEEEE were looked up in the germline V gene. Library generation was performed with the immunoSEQ multiplex PCR assay. Alongside multiparametric flow cytometry, deep sequencing of rearranged TCR beta loci was used to profile the T cell repertoires. Held by TCRdb, this immuneACCESS table contains in-frame sequences only and omits some clones. Under half of the omission traces to an unresolved V gene where checked; the cause of the rest is unknown. This sample has tens of thousands of clones in its table, and around 87% of those were observed once. The top ten constitute about 2% of the sample. Concerning this clone: It has no known antigen specificity. Within one base of it there is no much larger clone, and no base qualities were kept.

Sequenced material: peripheral blood, taken from a patient treated with photon-based radiotherapy. The chain is made from TRBV5-6 and TRBJ1-2, with 7 central nucleotides matching TRBD1. The TCR originated in a man aged 40-55 years with gastric cancer. The DNA is as follows: TGTGCCAGCATTAACAGGGGATCCTATGGCTACACCTTC. Translated, it reads CASINRGSYGYTF.